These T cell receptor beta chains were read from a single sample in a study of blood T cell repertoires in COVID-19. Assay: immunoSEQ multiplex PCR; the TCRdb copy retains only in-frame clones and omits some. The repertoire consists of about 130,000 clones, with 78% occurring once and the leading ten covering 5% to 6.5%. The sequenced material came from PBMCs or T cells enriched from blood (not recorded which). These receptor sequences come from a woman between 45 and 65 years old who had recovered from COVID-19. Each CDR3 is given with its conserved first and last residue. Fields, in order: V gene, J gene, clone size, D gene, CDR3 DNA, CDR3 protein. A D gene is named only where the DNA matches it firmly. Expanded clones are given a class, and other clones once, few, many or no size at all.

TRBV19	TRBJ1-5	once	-	TGTGCCAGTAGTATCCGACGGCAGGGCAATCAGCCCCAGCATTTT	CASSIRRQGNQPQHF
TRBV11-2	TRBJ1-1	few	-	TGTGCCAGCAGCGCGGGAGGAGACACTGAAGCTTTCTTT	CASSAGGDTEAFF
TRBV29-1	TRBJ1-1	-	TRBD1	TGCAGCGGAACCGCAGGGGGCGCGTCGGCTTTCTTT	CSGTAGGASAFF
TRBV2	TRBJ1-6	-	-	TGTGCCAGCAGGCGGGGCGTGACGAATAATTCACCCCTCCACTTT	CASRRGVTNNSPLHF
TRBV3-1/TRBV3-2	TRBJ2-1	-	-	TGTGCCAGCAGTCGCACTAGCAAATACAATGAGCAGTTCTTC	CASSRTSKYNEQFF
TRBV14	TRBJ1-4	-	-	TGTGCCAGCAGCCAAACCGGGGTTGCAACTAATGAAAAACTGTTTTTT	CASSQTGVATNEKLFF
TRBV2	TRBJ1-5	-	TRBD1	TGTGCCAGCAGGCTCCGGGACAGGGGCAATCAGCCCCAGCATTTT	CASRLRDRGNQPQHF
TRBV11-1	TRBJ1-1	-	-	TGTGCCAGCAGCCCCCATCGGAGGGGCACTGAAGCTTTCTTT	CASSPHRRGTEAFF
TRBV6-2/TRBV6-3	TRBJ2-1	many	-	TGTGCCAGCAGTTACAGTAGCACCCATGAGCAGTTCTTC	CASSYSSTHEQFF
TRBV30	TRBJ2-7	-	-	TGTGCCTGGAGTCTCGGAGCAGCCTACGAGCAGTACTTC	CAWSLGAAYEQYF
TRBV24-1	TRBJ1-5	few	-	TGTGCCACCAGTGATTCAGGGGTGAGCAATCAGCCCCAGCATTTT	CATSDSGVSNQPQHF
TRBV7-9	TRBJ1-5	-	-	TGTGCCAGCAGATCATCTGAGACGGGGAATCAGCCCCAGCATTTT	CASRSSETGNQPQHF
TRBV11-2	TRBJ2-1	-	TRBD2	TGTGCCAGCAGCTTAGCTAGCGGGCCCTACAATGAGCAGTTCTTC	CASSLASGPYNEQFF
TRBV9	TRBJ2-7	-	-	TGTGCCAGCAGCGTCAGGGCTAGCTCCTACGAGCAGTACTTC	CASSVRASSYEQYF
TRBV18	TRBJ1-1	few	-	TGTGCCAGCTCACCGACAGTGAACACTGAAGCTTTCTTT	CASSPTVNTEAFF
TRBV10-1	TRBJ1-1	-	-	TGCGCCAGCAGTGAGTTACAGAACACTGAAGCTTTCTTT	CASSELQNTEAFF
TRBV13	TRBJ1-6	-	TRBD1	TGTGCCAGCAGCTATACAGGGGGTAGTTCACCCCTCCACTTT	CASSYTGGSSPLHF
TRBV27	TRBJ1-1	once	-	TGTGCCAGCAGGGAGCAGGGGCGGAACACTGAAGCTTTCTTT	CASREQGRNTEAFF
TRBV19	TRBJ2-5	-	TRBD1	TGTGCCACATCCGACAGGGGGCTTCGGGAGACCCAGTACTTC	CATSDRGLRETQYF
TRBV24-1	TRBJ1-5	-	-	TGTGCCACCAGTGATTCGCGGGGGGTGGGGCAGCCCCAGCATTTT	CATSDSRGVGQPQHF